This T cell receptor (beta chain) stems from a study of T cells after yellow fever vaccination. Study-wide context: When fractions had low cell numbers, they were prepared with SMART-Seq v4 Ultra Low Input.

The authors made TCR cDNA by 5'RACE template switching, adding a universal primer site and UMIs. TCRdb re-analysed the 5' RACE reads in MiXCR, keeping a single row per CDR3 protein. The data contain about 300,000 distinct CDR3 sequences, around 6.8% of them seen just once; the ten biggest clones take up roughly a sixth. General study findings and limits: At around 95% for CD4 and around 91% for CD8, most primary-vaccination clones showed up again after the booster.

In this sample, this clonotype turned up many times. What it binds is not known. The CDR3 has 16 residues. The V gene end was trimmed by 4 bases and the J gene end by 5 bases; junction bases not matched to a gene: 10. This clonotype originated in a man aged 18 to 35 who received the YFV17D yellow fever vaccine. This material consisted of PBMCs, taken more than 40 days after the first yellow fever vaccination. The rearrangement uses TRBV12-3 or TRBV12-4 and TRBJ2-3; 9 bases match TRBD2. The CDR3 region has the DNA TGTGCCAGCAGTTCCCTTGCGGGGGGGCGGGTAGATACGCAGTATTTT. This sequence encodes CASSSLAGGRVDTQYF.